Shown below are 19 T cell receptor beta chains from a single sample sequenced in a study of OX40 agonist ivuxolimab in advanced cancers. TCRdb's copy holds only in-frame clones and misses some; the assay was immunoSEQ multiplex PCR. This repertoire shows tens of thousands of clones, approximately 90% found once; its top ten account for 20% to 25%. This specimen consisted of CD4+ or CD8+ T cells sorted from blood, obtained in a trial of the OX40 agonist ivuxolimab. Receptor source: an adult with an advanced solid tumor such as melanoma, head and neck, liver or kidney cancer.

The CDR3 loop is CASSWGTSGATYEQYF. For the CDR3, the DNA is TGTGCCAGCAGCTGGGGGACTAGCGGGGCGACCTACGAGCAGTACTTC. The rearrangement links TRBV7-9 to TRBJ2-7; 13 bases are a match to TRBD2. Germline values: CDR1 SEHNR, CDR2 FQNEAQ (reference sequence). The ends lost 4 bases at V and 2 bases at J; junction bases unmatched: 5. CDR3 length: 16 residues.

The chain links TRBV19 to TRBJ2-5; TRBD1 agrees at 7 bases. The CDR3 is made up of 16 amino acids. V trimming: 5 bases; J trimming: 5 bases; junction bases outside the gene matches: 14. CDR1 and CDR2 (germline): LNHDA, SQIVND (reference sequence). CDR3 in amino acids: CASSAPSAGGYETQYF. CDR3 DNA sequence: TGTGCCAGTAGTGCCCCGTCGGCAGGGGGTTACGAGACCCAGTACTTC.

V gene TRBV2 combines with J gene TRBJ1-5, with 9 positions matching TRBD1. With 8 bases clipped from V and 5 bases from J, the junction kept 10 bases outside the gene matches. The germline gives CDR1 SNHLY, CDR2 FYNNEI. The CDR3 runs to 15 residues. The CDR3 bases are TGTGCCAGCGGGGGGTCGGACAGGGGATATCAGCCCCAGCATTTT. It yields the protein CASGGSDRGYQPQHF.

The chain carries TRBV5-1 and TRBJ2-1; TRBD2 agrees at 8 bases. With 2 bases clipped from V and 4 bases from J, the junction kept 11 bases outside the gene matches. CDR3 length: 17 amino acids. Germline CDR1 reads SGHRS; CDR2 reads YFSETQ. The CDR3 region has the DNA TGCGCCAGCAGCTTTGGAGAGCGGGAGAGGTATTACAATGAGCAGTTCTTC. Translating it yields CASSFGERERYYNEQFF.

This sequence joins TRBV10-3 and TRBJ2-1; 10 nucleotides line up with TRBD2. Germline loops: CDR1 ENHRY, CDR2 SYGVKD. CDR3 length: 13 amino acids. The V gene end was trimmed by 7 bases and the J gene end by 6 bases; junction bases not matched to a gene: 3. Here the CDR3 reads CAIKEREGNEQFF. The CDR3 DNA follows: TGTGCCATCAAGGAGCGGGAGGGCAATGAGCAGTTCTTC.

CDR3 coding DNA: TGTGCCAGCTCACCGACCGAGATGTGGGAGGTCATGTACGAGCAGTACTTC. Protein product: CASSPTEMWEVMYEQYF. V usage is TRBV18 and J usage is TRBJ2-7, with TRBD2 as a possible D gene (6 bases). The V gene lost 3 bases and the J gene lost 4 bases, with 22 bases spanning the gap. The CDR3 is 17 amino acids. Germline V lookup: CDR1 KGHSH, CDR2 LQKENI. Full variable domain (outside the CDR3, taken from reference TRBV18 and TRBJ2-7): NAGVMQNPRHLVRRRGQEARLRCSPMKGHSHVYWYRQLPEEGLKFMVYLQKENIIDESGMPKERFSAEFPKEGPSILRIQQVVRGDSAAYFCASSPTEMWEVMYEQYFGPGTRLTVT.

This chain connects TRBV14 to TRBJ2-7, with D perhaps TRBD2 (5 bases). Looked up from germline, CDR1 is SGHDN and CDR2 is FVKESK. V lost 4 bases, J lost 4 bases, and 14 bases lay in between. The CDR3 is made up of 14 amino acids. CDR3 residues: CASSPLGLAYEQYF. The CDR3 DNA is TGTGCCAGCAGCCCCCTCGGGCTAGCATACGAGCAGTACTTC.

The genes are TRBV7-9 and TRBJ1-1; D not certain. CDR3 length: 15 amino acids. V dropped 1 base and J dropped 1 base, with 10 bases sitting between them. Per germline, CDR1 SEHNR and CDR2 FQNEAQ (reference sequence). In nucleotides, the CDR3 is TGTGCCAGCAGCTTAGGGACCGGCACGAACACTGAAGCTTTCTTT. It specifies CASSLGTGTNTEAFF.

This clone turned up a few times. V and J are TRBV4-1 and TRBJ2-3; 7 positions match TRBD1. This CDR3 comprises 15 residues. Germline-derived CDR1 and CDR2 are MGHRA and YSYEKL. The V segment lost 0 bases and the J segment 0 bases; nucleotides outside the gene matches: 0. The chain's CDR3 is CASSQEGQSTDTQYF. The CDR3, as DNA: TGCGCCAGCAGCCAAGAGGGACAGAGCACAGATACGCAGTATTTT.

The genes are TRBV7-3 and TRBJ2-7; tentatively, D is TRBD2 (6 bases). In germline, CDR1 is SGHTA, CDR2 FQGTGA. V was shortened by 3 bases and J by 2 bases, with 8 bases between the two germline ends. The CDR3 sequence is 13 residues long. The CDR3: CASSFGGTYEQYF. In DNA, the CDR3 is TGTGCCAGCAGCTTTGGGGGGACCTACGAGCAGTACTTC. Using reference TRBV7-3 and TRBJ2-7 for the parts outside the CDR3, the full variable domain is GAGVSQTPSNKVTEKGKYVELRCDPISGHTALYWYRQSLGQGPEFLIYFQGTGAADDSGLPNDRFFAVRPEGSVSTLKIQRTERGDSAVYLCASSFGGTYEQYFGPGTRLTVT.

This rearrangement joins TRBV28 to TRBJ2-7; 7 positions agree with TRBD1. Germline CDR1 reads MDHEN; CDR2 reads SYDVKM. The trim removed 1 base at V and 6 bases at J, leaving 0 bases unmatched. The CDR3 runs 12 residues. CDR3 sequence reads: CASSLYRGEQYF. The CDR3 DNA reads TGTGCCAGCAGTTTATACAGGGGCGAGCAGTACTTC.

The rearrangement joins TRBV20-1 to TRBJ2-1; perhaps TRBD2 as D (5 bases). Germline CDR1 reads DFQATT; CDR2 reads SNEGSKA (reference sequence). Deletions cut 7 bases from V and 6 bases from J, with 7 bases between. The CDR3 length is 10 residues. The CDR3, as DNA: TGCAGTGGGGAGATCAATGAGCAGTTCTTC. It codes for CSGEINEQFF.

The genes are TRBV28 and TRBJ1-5; D gene uncertain. V lost 2 bases to trimming and J lost 5 bases, with 7 bases between them. The CDR3 covers 13 residues. Germline values: CDR1 MDHEN, CDR2 SYDVKM. CDR3 residues: CASSLVGYQPQHF. In DNA, the CDR3 is TGTGCCAGCAGTTTAGTAGGGTATCAGCCCCAGCATTTT.

This chain connects TRBV29-1 to TRBJ2-7; D might be TRBD1 (5 bases). This CDR3 spans 14 amino acids. Germline V CDR1 and CDR2: SQVTM, ANQGSEA. V was trimmed by 3 bases and J by 2 bases, leaving 14 bases between them. CDR3 amino acids: CSVDRQGSPYEQYF. Written as DNA, the CDR3 is TGCAGCGTTGATCGGCAGGGAAGCCCCTACGAGCAGTACTTC.

The chain employs TRBV7-3 and TRBJ2-3; 8 bases align to TRBD1. The CDR3 has 13 amino acids. The germline gives CDR1 SGHTA, CDR2 FQGTGA. J gave up 9 bases and V 5 bases, and 7 bases lay outside the gene matches. The CDR3 spells CASSPTGAKTQYF. The DNA of the CDR3 is TGTGCCAGCAGCCCGACAGGGGCGAAGACGCAGTATTTT.

DNA for the CDR3: TGCGCCAGCAGTCCCTTTAGCACAGATACGCAGTATTTT. The encoded protein is CASSPFSTDTQYF. The rearrangement links TRBV5-1 to TRBJ2-3; D gene ambiguous. Germline CDR1 and CDR2: SGHRS and YFSETQ. V was cut by 5 bases and J by 0 bases, with 7 bases left in between. CDR3 length: 13 amino acids.

The rearrangement links TRBV13 to TRBJ2-1; 9 nucleotides agree with TRBD2. Unmatched junction bases numbered 10, after V lost 6 bases and J lost 10 bases. The CDR3 consists of 14 residues. The germline gives CDR1 PRHDT, CDR2 FYEKMQ (reference sequence). The CDR3 region is CASRTGGRAGEQFF. The DNA of the CDR3 is TGTGCCAGCAGGACAGGCGGGAGGGCCGGGGAGCAGTTCTTC.

Only one count was recorded for this clone. This chain joins TRBV15 and TRBJ2-5; D gene unclear. This CDR3 comprises 15 residues. The germline V gene has CDR1 LNHNV and CDR2 YYDKDF (reference sequence). V was shortened by 5 bases and J by 2 bases, with 15 bases between the two germline ends. CDR3 loop: CATSVFRVEQETQYF. The CDR3 coding sequence is TGTGCCACCAGCGTATTTAGGGTTGAGCAAGAGACCCAGTACTTC.

This sequence joins TRBV29-1 and TRBJ2-1; 9 bases are shared with TRBD2. The CDR3 is made up of 15 amino acids. Per germline, CDR1 SQVTM and CDR2 ANQGSEA. The trim removed 3 bases at V and 3 bases at J, leaving 6 bases unmatched. The CDR3 DNA reads as TGCAGCGTTGAGAATCTAGCGGGACTCTACAATGAGCAGTTCTTC. Protein sequence: CSVENLAGLYNEQFF.